Each of the 10 T cell receptor beta chains below was sequenced from the same sample in a study of blood T cell repertoires in COVID-19. Profiled with immunoSEQ multiplex PCR; TCRdb holds only in-frame clones, not every one. The sample includes some 210,000 clones, about 91% seen only once; the top ten take around 1.2%. Sequenced input: peripheral blood. The receptor set was obtained from a man in his thirties or forties with acute or convalescent COVID-19.

The chain is built from TRBV6-5 and TRBJ1-1, with D perhaps TRBD1 (5 bases). Germline V CDR1 and CDR2: MNHEY, SVGAGI. V was cut by 4 bases and J by 0 bases, with 9 bases left in between. The CDR3 is made up of 14 amino acids. CDR3 sequence reads: CASSSTGMNTEAFF. CDR3 nucleotides: TGTGCCAGCAGTTCCACAGGTATGAACACTGAAGCTTTCTTT.

V usage is TRBV19 and J usage is TRBJ1-4; 7 bases map to TRBD1. The CDR3 loop spans 15 amino acids. The germline V gene encodes CDR1 LNHDA and CDR2 SQIVND (reference sequence). V shed 7 bases and J 0 bases; nucleotides not matched to a gene: 5. For the CDR3, the DNA is TGTGCCAGTAAGGGGACAGCTGCAACTAATGAAAAACTGTTTTTT. This translates into CASKGTAATNEKLFF.

The chain recombines TRBV3-1 (or the pseudogene TRBV3-2) with TRBJ2-7; weak D call: TRBD1 (6 bases). The CDR3 sequence is 11 residues long. V lost 2 bases and J lost 12, with 11 bases in between. Germline loops: CDR1 LGHDT, CDR2 YNNKEL (reference sequence). The CDR3 region is CASSQQGTAYF. The CDR3 bases are TGTGCCAGCAGCCAACAGGGGACGGCGTACTTC.

The chain employs TRBV5-1 and TRBJ2-1, with TRBD1 matching 10 bases. V was pared by 0 bases and J by 6 bases, with 6 bases of the junction left unmatched. The germline V gene has CDR1 SGHRS and CDR2 YFSETQ. The CDR3 is 16 amino acids. The CDR3 here is CASSLGDRGLGNEQFF. The CDR3 nucleotides are TGCGCCAGCAGCTTGGGGGACAGGGGTCTGGGCAATGAGCAGTTCTTC.

The chain couples TRBV11-2 to TRBJ2-2, with 8 bases that match TRBD2. There are 18 residues in the CDR3. The germline V gene encodes CDR1 SGHAT and CDR2 FQNNGV. The V gene end was trimmed by 1 base and the J gene end by 1 base; junction bases not matched to a gene: 8. The CDR3: CASSLAAGGGGNTGELFF. As DNA, the CDR3 is TGTGCCAGCAGCTTAGCTGCGGGAGGAGGAGGGAACACCGGGGAGCTGTTTTTT.

A single count supports this clone. The chain recombines TRBV4-1 with TRBJ1-2; 9 positions agree with TRBD1. Germline CDR1 is MGHRA and CDR2 is YSYEKL. After removal of 1 base from V and 5 bases from J, the junction contained 5 bases not matched to a gene. This CDR3 contains 15 residues. In nucleotides, the CDR3 is TGCGCCAGCAGCCAAGGTGGGACAGGGATATATGGCTACACCTTC. Translating gives CASSQGGTGIYGYTF.

The V and J genes are TRBV12-3 or TRBV12-4 and TRBJ2-7, with D possibly being TRBD1 (6 bases). The germline V and J ends were trimmed by 6 bases and 4 bases, with 10 bases remaining between them. The CDR3 extends over 12 amino acids. The CDR3 region is CASSSGAYEQYF. The CDR3, as DNA: TGTGCCAGCAGCTCAGGGGCGTACGAGCAGTACTTC.

This clone was seen once. The chain carries TRBV5-1 and TRBJ1-1; the D gene is possibly TRBD1 (5 bases). The CDR3 has 13 residues. Trimming removed 3 bases at V and 5 bases at J, with 11 bases between. From germline, CDR1 is SGHRS and CDR2 YFSETQ. The CDR3 coding sequence is TGCGCCAGCAGCTCTTTGGAGGGGACTGAAGCTTTCTTT. This encodes CASSSLEGTEAFF.

This chain joins TRBV5-1 and TRBJ2-5; 9 bases are shared with TRBD1. CDR3 size: 14 residues. The ends lost 4 bases at V and 6 bases at J; junction bases unmatched: 7. Germline V gives CDR1 SGHRS, CDR2 YFSETQ. Here the CDR3 DNA reads TGCGCCAGCAGCGATGGACAGGGGAAGCAGACCCAGTACTTC. It codes for CASSDGQGKQTQYF.

The J gene is TRBJ2-7, the V gene TRBV7-6; 8 nucleotides agree with TRBD2. V lost 2 bases and J lost 4; bases outside the gene matches: 13. CDR3 size: 17 residues. In germline, CDR1 is SGHVS, CDR2 FNYEAQ. The CDR3 DNA reads TGTGCCAGCAGCTTAATTTCCGGGGGGGGCAGAAATTACGAGCAGTACTTC. It yields the protein CASSLISGGGRNYEQYF.